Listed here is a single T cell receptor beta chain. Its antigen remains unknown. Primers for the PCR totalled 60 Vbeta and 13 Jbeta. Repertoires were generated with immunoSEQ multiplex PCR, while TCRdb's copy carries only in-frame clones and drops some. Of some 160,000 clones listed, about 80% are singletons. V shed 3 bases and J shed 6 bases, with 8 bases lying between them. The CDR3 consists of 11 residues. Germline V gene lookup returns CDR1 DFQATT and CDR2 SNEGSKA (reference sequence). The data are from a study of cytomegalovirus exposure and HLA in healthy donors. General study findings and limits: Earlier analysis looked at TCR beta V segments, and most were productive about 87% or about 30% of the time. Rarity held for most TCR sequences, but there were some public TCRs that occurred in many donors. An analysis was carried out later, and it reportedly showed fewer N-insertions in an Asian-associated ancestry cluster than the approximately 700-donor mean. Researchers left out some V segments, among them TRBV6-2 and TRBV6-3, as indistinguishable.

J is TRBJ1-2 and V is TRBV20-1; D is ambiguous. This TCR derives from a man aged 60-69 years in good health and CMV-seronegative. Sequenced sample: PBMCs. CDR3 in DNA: TGCAGTGCTAGGACTTCTAATGGCTACACCTTC. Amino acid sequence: CSARTSNGYTF.